What follows are 10 T cell receptor beta chains derived from one specimen sequenced in a study of PD-1 blockade in classical Hodgkin lymphoma. Time point of the sample: cycle 4 day 1 (C4D1), after 5 to 7 weeks of nivolumab. Brentuximab vedotin exposure varied among the patients, all of whom had relapsed after autologous stem cell transplantation. Some clones are missing from TCRdb's copy, which holds only in-frame ones; the method was immunoSEQ multiplex PCR. The sample records tens of thousands of clones, 87% being singletons. The input for sequencing was peripheral blood mononuclear cells (PBMCs), taken before the fourth cycle of nivolumab. The receptors derive from a human donor with classical Hodgkin lymphoma.

The V call is TRBV9, the J call TRBJ1-2, with 10 bases lining up with TRBD1. This CDR3 has 14 amino acids. CDR1 is SGDLS, CDR2 YYNGEE, per germline. V was clipped by 3 bases and J by 4 bases; unmatched bases: 3. The CDR3 sequence is CASSAGQGVYGYTF. The CDR3, as DNA: TGTGCCAGCAGCGCCGGACAGGGGGTCTATGGCTACACCTTC.

The chain recombines TRBV29-1 with TRBJ2-4; a weak D match, TRBD1 (6 bases). V was pared by 6 bases and J by 8 bases, with 14 bases between. CDR3 length equals 12 residues. Germline CDR1 and CDR2: SQVTM and ANQGSEA. The CDR3 DNA follows: TGCAGCGTCCGTCAGGGGAGAGACATTCAGTACTTC. The encoded protein is CSVRQGRDIQYF. Full variable domain (missing parts from reference TRBV29-1 and TRBJ2-4): SAVISQKPSRDICQRGTSLTIQCQVDSQVTMMFWYRQQPGQSLTLIATANQGSEATYESGFVIDKFPISRPNLTFSTLTVSNMSPEDSSIYLCSVRQGRDIQYFGAGTRLSVL.

The rearrangement uses TRBV9 and TRBJ2-5, with D unresolved. CDR1 is SGDLS, CDR2 YYNGEE, per germline. Trimming left V 4 bases short and J 5 bases short, with 6 bases between. This CDR3 has 11 residues. CDR3 sequence (DNA): TGTGCCAGCAGCAGAGAGGAGACCCAGTACTTC. Its translation is CASSREETQYF. Using reference TRBV9 and TRBJ2-5 for the parts outside the CDR3, the full variable domain is DSGVTQTPKHLITATGQRVTLRCSPRSGDLSVYWYQQSLDQGLQFLIQYYNGEERAKGNILERFSAQQFPDLHSELNLSSLELGDSALYFCASSREETQYFGPGTRLLVL.

Turning to this clone: The same CDR3 also results from other DNA sequences found in this sample. V gene TRBV5-1 combines with J gene TRBJ1-2; D gene uncertain. CDR1 and CDR2 from the germline V gene are SGHRS and YFSETQ. CDR3 size: 13 residues. Trimming removed 0 bases at V and 4 bases at J, with 7 bases between. The chain's CDR3 is CASSLDGSYGYTF. In DNA, the CDR3 is TGCGCCAGCAGCTTGGATGGGAGCTATGGCTACACCTTC.

The chain recombines TRBV28 with TRBJ2-7; TRBD1 matches 9 bases. The V segment lost 5 bases and the J segment 4 bases; nucleotides outside the gene matches: 3. The CDR3 covers 13 residues. Germline-derived CDR1 and CDR2 are MDHEN and SYDVKM. The CDR3 sequence is CASSLGQGYEQYF. The CDR3 DNA sequence: TGTGCCAGCAGTCTGGGACAGGGATACGAGCAGTACTTC.

The chain has TRBV5-1 and TRBJ1-2, with 7 bases identical to TRBD1. The J segment lost 5 bases and the V segment lost 4 bases, leaving 8 bases of the junction unmatched. Germline-derived CDR1 and CDR2 are SGHRS and YFSETQ. This CDR3 is built from 14 residues. In DNA, the CDR3 is TGCGCCAGCAGCGCCCGACAGGGTGGGTATGGCTACACCTTC. Its protein is CASSARQGGYGYTF.

V usage is TRBV5-1 and J usage is TRBJ2-7; no clear D gene. CDR1 and CDR2 from the germline V gene are SGHRS and YFSETQ. V lost 0 bases and J 1 base, leaving 17 bases between the germline ends. The CDR3 runs to 17 residues. The CDR3 DNA sequence: TGCGCCAGCAGCTTGGGTGGCAGCCCCGTCGGGTCCTACGAGCAGTACTTC. Translation gives CASSLGGSPVGSYEQYF. Together with reference TRBV5-1 and TRBJ2-7, the CDR3 gives the full variable domain: KAGVTQTPRYLIKTRGQQVTLSCSPISGHRSVSWYQQTPGQGLQFLFEYFSETQRNKGNFPGRFSGRQFSNSRSEMNVSTLELGDSALYLCASSLGGSPVGSYEQYFGPGTRLTVT.

This chain connects TRBV6-5 to TRBJ2-1, with D unresolved. The V gene's germline CDR1 is MNHEY and CDR2 SVGAGI. This CDR3 comprises 13 residues. Trimming took 7 bases from V and 5 from J, leaving 12 bases between them. The DNA for the CDR3 is TGTGCCAGCACACGGCAGGTAAACAATGAGCAGTTCTTC. Its protein is CASTRQVNNEQFF.

This sequence joins TRBV30 and TRBJ1-6; the match to TRBD1 covers 7 bases. After removal of 1 base from V and 2 bases from J, the junction contained 14 bases not matched to a gene. Per the germline V gene, CDR1 is GTSNPN and CDR2 is SVGIG (reference sequence). The CDR3 runs to 19 residues. The CDR3 sequence is CAWSGSLSTGRTYNSPLHF. CDR3 nucleotides: TGTGCCTGGAGTGGATCCCTTTCGACAGGGCGGACCTATAATTCACCCCTCCACTTT. Looking up the rest from reference TRBV30 and TRBJ1-6 gives the full variable domain: SQTIHQWPATLVQPVGSPLSLECTVEGTSNPNLYWYRQAAGRGLQLLFYSVGIGQISSEVPQNLSASRPQDRQFILSSKKLLLSDSGFYLCAWSGSLSTGRTYNSPLHFGNGTRLTVT.

The chain combines TRBV9 with TRBJ2-7; D is ambiguous. CDR3 size: 14 residues. In germline, CDR1 is SGDLS, CDR2 YYNGEE. Trimming removed 0 bases at V and 0 bases at J, with 7 bases between. The DNA of the CDR3 is TGTGCCAGCAGCGTAGTCGGTAGCTCCTACGAGCAGTACTTC. Residues: CASSVVGSSYEQYF.